This T cell receptor (beta chain) was recovered during a study of identical twins. Study observations and caveats: In drawing conclusions, the study used cross-sectional statistical analysis and did not follow the same donors.

This clonotype appeared many times. The target antigen is unknown. Trimming stripped 6 bases from V and 9 bases from J, with 14 bases between. This CDR3 contains 13 residues. TCRdb analysed the 5' RACE reads with MiXCR anew, one entry per CDR3 protein. The data show fewer than 250,000 distinct CDR3 sequences, with less than 9.5% seen just once and 5% to 6% held by the top ten. What was sequenced was memory (CD45RO+) T cells sorted from blood. The chain couples TRBV12-3 or TRBV12-4 to TRBJ1-4; D unresolved. The receptor comes from a woman under 30 in good health. CDR3 amino acids: CASSLVSFQKLFF. CDR3 DNA: TGTGCCAGCAGCCTTGTCAGCTTTCAAAAACTGTTTTTT.